These 21 T cell receptor beta chains share one sample of origin, sequenced in a study of CD8+ T cells in alopecia areata. Reverse transcription of extracted RNA yielded cDNA, which provided the sequencing template. Here immunoSEQ multiplex PCR was the method, and the copy in TCRdb shows in-frame clones only, minus some. The sample comprises around 100,000 clones, approximately 60% of which are singletons, and 8.8% rests with the top ten. Source material: CD4+ T cells sorted from blood. These receptor sequences come from a human donor in good health.

The gene calls are TRBV30 and TRBJ2-7; TRBD1 aligns across 9 bases. The CDR3 covers 14 residues. Trimming cost V 3 bases and J 1 base; bases outside gene matches: 4. The germline CDR1 and CDR2 sequences are GTSNPN and SVGIG (reference sequence). The CDR3: CAWRAGTGSYEQYF. CDR3 in DNA: TGTGCCTGGAGAGCCGGGACAGGGTCCTACGAGCAGTACTTC.

The table lists this clone with a few counts. The CDR3, as DNA: TGTGCCAGCAGCCAAGATACGGCCATACCGGTTCGGCAGTACTTC. Protein product: CASSQDTAIPVRQYF. This chain links TRBV14 with TRBJ2-7, with no clear D. V shed 0 bases and J shed 9 bases, with 18 bases lying between them. The CDR3 runs 15 residues. Germline lookup yields CDR1 SGHDN and CDR2 FVKESK.

The J gene is TRBJ1-2, the V gene TRBV2; no clear D gene. Trimming took 7 bases from V and 7 from J, leaving 13 bases between them. The CDR3 is made up of 12 amino acids. Germline V gene data show CDR1 as SNHLY and CDR2 as FYNNEI. This chain's CDR3 is CASTPPRGGYTF. The DNA of the CDR3 is TGTGCCAGCACCCCCCCCCGGGGTGGCTACACCTTC.

This chain uses TRBV5-1 with TRBJ1-5; D not resolved. The CDR3 is 15 amino acids. Germline V gives CDR1 SGHRS, CDR2 YFSETQ. Trimming took 0 bases from V and 0 from J, leaving 7 bases between them. CDR3: CASSLDVSSNQPQHF. The CDR3 nucleotides are TGCGCCAGCAGCTTGGACGTTTCTAGCAATCAGCCCCAGCATTTT.

CDR3 sequence reads: CASSEDGRLTDTQYF. The CDR3 bases are TGTGCCAGCAGTGAAGACGGTAGGCTCACAGATACGCAGTATTTT. This chain joins TRBV2 and TRBJ2-3; D is unclear. The CDR3 is 15 residues long. The V end lost 1 base, the J end lost 2 bases, and 10 bases lay between the germline ends. Germline CDR1 is SNHLY and CDR2 is FYNNEI. The whole variable domain, remainder taken from reference TRBV2 and TRBJ2-3, is EPEVTQTPSHQVTQMGQEVILRCVPISNHLYFYWYRQILGQKVEFLVSFYNNEISEKSEIFDDQFSVERPDGSNFTLKIRSTKLEDSAMYFCASSEDGRLTDTQYFGPGTRLTVL.

The genes are TRBV23-1 and TRBJ1-1; 8 nucleotides align to TRBD1. TRBV23-1 is designated an ORF whose function remains uncertain. This CDR3 is 14 amino acids long. V was pared by 10 bases and J by 2 bases, with 9 bases of the junction left unmatched. CDR3 protein: CANGGDRPNTEAFF. The CDR3, as DNA: TGCGCCAACGGGGGGGACAGGCCAAACACTGAAGCTTTCTTT.

This clone was recorded a few times. V usage is TRBV29-1 and J usage is TRBJ1-1; possible D gene TRBD1, 5 bases. V was shortened by 5 bases and J by 0 bases, with 13 bases between the two germline ends. Germline-derived CDR1 and CDR2 are SQVTM and ANQGSEA. There are 14 residues in the CDR3. The CDR3 region has the DNA TGCAGCGTTCAGGGAGTTGACATGAACACTGAAGCTTTCTTT. Amino acids: CSVQGVDMNTEAFF.

This clone was recorded at least ten times. The chain is built from TRBV18 and TRBJ1-2; no reliable D call. V lost 3 bases, J lost 8 bases, and 13 bases lay in between. Germline loops: CDR1 KGHSH, CDR2 LQKENI. The CDR3 is 13 amino acids. The CDR3 here is CASSPDGLWGYTF. The CDR3 DNA sequence: TGTGCCAGCTCACCCGACGGGTTATGGGGCTACACCTTC.

The table lists this clone with a few counts. The gene calls are TRBV15 and TRBJ1-2, with D hard to call. This CDR3 has 12 residues. Germline CDR1 LNHNV, CDR2 YYDKDF (reference sequence). With 0 bases removed from V and 4 bases from J, the gap between germline ends came to 3 bases. The CDR3 reads CATSRDLYGYTF. Written as DNA, the CDR3 is TGTGCCACCAGCAGAGATCTCTATGGCTACACCTTC.

With regard to this clone: The junction departs from the called germline gene at one end, perhaps through a read error. V usage is TRBV27 and J usage is TRBJ1-2, with 8 nucleotides matching TRBD1. Germline lookup yields CDR1 MNHEY and CDR2 SMNVEV (reference sequence). The CDR3 covers 17 residues. The CDR3 loop is CASSVSTGEAFRGGYTF. The CDR3 bases are TGTGCCAGCAGTGTATCGACAGGGGAGGCGTTTCGGGGAGGCTACACCTTC.

The rearrangement uses TRBV25-1 and TRBJ2-5, with D perhaps matching TRBD2 (5 bases). Per the germline V gene, CDR1 is MGHDK and CDR2 is SYGVNS. V lost 4 bases, J lost 2 bases, and 8 bases lay in between. The CDR3 totals 13 residues. CDR3: CASSAGEQETQYF. In DNA form, the CDR3 reads TGTGCCAGCAGTGCCGGGGAACAAGAGACCCAGTACTTC.

Only a few counts were recorded for this clone. This chain connects TRBV5-1 to TRBJ1-1; perhaps TRBD1 as D (6 bases). V was trimmed by 6 bases and J by 2 bases, leaving 14 bases between them. The CDR3 extends over 14 amino acids. Germline V gene sequence: CDR1 SGHRS, CDR2 YFSETQ. The CDR3 region is CASTHGTFNTEAFF. The CDR3 bases are TGCGCCAGCACCCACGGGACATTCAACACTGAAGCTTTCTTT.

The V gene is TRBV5-6, the J gene TRBJ1-5, with 7 bases matching TRBD1. V lost 3 bases to trimming and J lost 2 bases; unmatched junction nucleotides: 11. The CDR3 extends over 17 amino acids. The germline gives CDR1 SGHDT, CDR2 YYEEEE. CDR3 sequence: CASSSTSGGLGNQPQHF. CDR3 sequence (DNA): TGTGCCAGCAGCTCAACGTCAGGGGGTTTAGGCAATCAGCCCCAGCATTTT. Filled out from reference TRBV5-6 and TRBJ1-5, the complete variable domain reads DAGVTQSPTHLIKTRGQQVTLRCSPKSGHDTVSWYQQALGQGPQFIFQYYEEEERQRGNFPDRFSGHQFPNYSSELNVNALLLGDSALYLCASSSTSGGLGNQPQHFGDGTRLSIL.

The rearrangement joins TRBV9 to TRBJ2-3, with D perhaps matching TRBD2 (5 bases). V lost 6 bases, J lost 3 bases, and 17 bases lay in between. CDR1 is SGDLS and CDR2 is YYNGEE in the germline V gene. The CDR3 has 15 amino acids. In nucleotides, the CDR3 is TGTGCCAGCAATAGAGGGCAGCGAGGGACAGATACGCAGTATTTT. Protein: CASNRGQRGTDTQYF.

CDR3 coding DNA: TGCGCCAGCAGCCTGACAGGGGAAAAACTGTTTTTT. It yields the protein CASSLTGEKLFF. The chain carries TRBV4-1 and TRBJ1-4, with 7 bases identical to TRBD1. The V gene's germline CDR1 is MGHRA and CDR2 YSYEKL. Unmatched junction bases numbered 1, after V lost 4 bases and J lost 8 bases. The CDR3 extends over 12 amino acids.

The rearrangement joins TRBV9 to TRBJ2-1; TRBD2 matches 11 bases. V trimming: 3 bases; J trimming: 9 bases; junction bases outside the gene matches: 8. Germline V lookup: CDR1 SGDLS, CDR2 YYNGEE. This CDR3 has 15 residues. The CDR3 DNA reads TGTGCCAGCAGCGCGCCGGGACTAGCGGTGAGTGAGCAGTTCTTC. This codes for CASSAPGLAVSEQFF.

This chain joins TRBV10-3 and TRBJ2-5; 8 bases fit TRBD1. The germline gives CDR1 ENHRY, CDR2 SYGVKD. With V trimmed by 8 bases and J by 5 bases, 7 bases remained unmatched. The CDR3 has 13 amino acids. CDR3 region: CAIGQGAGETQYF. As DNA, the CDR3 is TGTGCCATCGGTCAGGGGGCCGGGGAGACCCAGTACTTC.

The genes are TRBV30 and TRBJ2-5; D might be TRBD1 (7 bases). Trimming removed 5 bases at V and 4 bases at J, with 14 bases between. CDR3 size: 13 residues. Germline-derived CDR1 and CDR2 are GTSNPN and SVGIG (reference sequence). This CDR3 is CAWGRGRRETQYF. The CDR3 DNA reads TGTGCCTGGGGCAGGGGGAGGAGAGAGACCCAGTACTTC.

The genes are TRBV7-2 and TRBJ1-1; weak D call: TRBD1 (5 bases). Per the germline V gene, CDR1 is SGHTA and CDR2 is FQGNSA. The CDR3 consists of 14 residues. V dropped 1 base and J dropped 0 bases, with 6 bases sitting between them. The CDR3 nucleotides are TGTGCCAGCAGCTTAGGACAGCTGAACACTGAAGCTTTCTTT. Encoded protein: CASSLGQLNTEAFF.

The chain employs TRBV6-6 and TRBJ1-6, with D maybe TRBD1 (6 bases). CDR3 size: 14 residues. The germline V gene has CDR1 MNHNY and CDR2 SVGAGI (reference sequence). V lost 6 bases, J lost 6 bases, and 12 bases lay in between. The CDR3 DNA sequence: TGTGCCAGCAGAACCGGGACATCTAATTCACCCCTCCACTTT. Translation gives CASRTGTSNSPLHF.

The chain couples TRBV10-3 to TRBJ2-7; D call uncertain. Germline CDR1 ENHRY, CDR2 SYGVKD. This CDR3 comprises 13 residues. Trimming pared 6 bases from V and 0 bases from J, leaving 9 bases between. The CDR3 coding sequence is TGTGCCATCAGCCGAGAGGTCTCCTACGAGCAGTACTTC. This encodes CAISREVSYEQYF.